This T cell receptor (beta chain) originates from a study of OX40 agonist ivuxolimab in advanced cancers. Study overall: Dose-escalation patients suffered from hepatocellular carcinoma, melanoma, renal cell or head and neck cancer. Overall study findings and caveats: There was clonal expansion of CD4+ and CD8+ blood T cells by week 6 at 0.1 to 3.0 mg/kg.

This clone appeared once. Its antigen remains unknown. This CDR3 is built from 16 residues. The germline CDR1 and CDR2 sequences are SGHRS and YFSETQ. The V end lost 4 bases, the J end lost 0 bases, and 13 bases lay between the germline ends. Data came from immunoSEQ multiplex PCR; TCRdb stores just in-frame clones and leaves some out. The table records around 82,000 clones, around 90% of them present only once. This chain joins TRBV5-1 and TRBJ2-2; D uncertain. Sequences were derived from CD4+ or CD8+ T cells sorted from blood, sampled in a trial of the OX40 agonist ivuxolimab. This TCR was sampled from an adult with an advanced solid tumor such as melanoma, head and neck, liver or kidney cancer. The chain's CDR3 is CASSVPGTSNTGELFF. The CDR3, as DNA: TGCGCCAGCAGCGTCCCGGGTACTTCGAACACCGGGGAGCTGTTTTTT. The whole variable domain, filled in from reference TRBV5-1 and TRBJ2-2, reads KAGVTQTPRYLIKTRGQQVTLSCSPISGHRSVSWYQQTPGQGLQFLFEYFSETQRNKGNFPGRFSGRQFSNSRSEMNVSTLELGDSALYLCASSVPGTSNTGELFFGEGSRLTVL.